The rows below give T cell receptor beta chains drawn from one sample of a study of cytomegalovirus exposure and HLA in healthy donors. The data were produced by immunoSEQ multiplex PCR, yet TCRdb's version contains in-frame clones alone and is incomplete. The sample lists approximately 82,000 clones, less than 65% occurring once. Sequences were obtained from PBMCs. The receptor set was obtained from a woman aged 25 to 39 in good health and CMV-seropositive. Each CDR3 is given without its conserved first and last residue.

v_gene | CDR3aa
TRBV4-1 | ASSRGQGNQPQH
TRBV12-5 | ASGFAGSWPDTQY
TRBV12-5 | ASGLRLAEHEQY
TRBV18 | ASSPGLAGGKAYNEQF
TRBV14 | ASSQQDTYGYA
TRBV13 | ASSLGRAREGYGYT
TRBV30 | ATLSGQSYEQY
TRBV19 | ASSTRQGMLTPEAF
TRBV28 | ASRWGGSDYGYT
TRBV9 | ASSPWGGGEAF
TRBV9 | ASGRGESNIQY
TRBV5-1 | ASSLQGGENQETQY
TRBV27 | ASSFGAGQGYEQY
TRBV11-2 | ASSLIRVDTQY
TRBV5-1 | ASSLRDRVSGNTIY
TRBV19 | ASSRTDSYEQY
TRBV6-1 | ASSAGQGALLYNEQF
TRBV7-6 | ASSQPGGYGYT
TRBV27 | ASKPGGSNSPLH
TRBV9 | ASSSGGQAYGYT
TRBV7-3 | ASSLAGGENYGYT
TRBV15 | ATSRNPGGMNTEAF
TRBV15 | ATSRDRGDNSPLH
TRBV19 | ASRTGGRLSTEAF